The 20 T cell receptor beta chains in this list originate from one sample, sequenced in a study of vaccination and CD4 T cells after COVID-19. Treatment indicated: approximately nine-day PBMC culture with coronavirus spike peptide pools or control peptides (ViraFEST assay). No antigen is known for these receptors. An Oncomine TCR Beta short-read assay was used to sequence the DNA from cultured CD4+ T cells. TCRdb re-called the PCR reads with MiXCR, one entry per CDR3 protein. This sample carries 13,000 to 15,000 distinct CDR3 sequences, 61% of them seen once, and the ten largest clones take less than 8.5%. Source material: CD4+ T cells from blood, cultured in vitro. The origin of the receptors is a human donor who had recovered from COVID-19.

This rearrangement joins TRBV10-2 to TRBJ1-2; possibly TRBD1 for D (5 bases). V was cut by 6 bases and J by 4 bases, with 12 bases left in between. This CDR3 contains 13 residues. The germline V gene has CDR1 WSHSY and CDR2 SAAADI. The CDR3 here is CASRDGTAYGYTF. Written as DNA, the CDR3 is TGCGCCAGCAGAGACGGGACCGCCTATGGCTACACCTTC.

In this sample, this clonotype turned up a few times. The junction shows a germline mismatch at one end, possibly a read error. The chain carries TRBV27 and TRBJ1-4; no clear D gene. Germline CDR1 MNHEY, CDR2 SMNVEV (reference sequence). The CDR3 has 10 residues. Written as DNA, the CDR3 is TGTGCCAGCAGTTTTGGGGATACTCTTTTT. It specifies CASSFGDTLF. The whole variable domain, remainder taken from reference TRBV27 and TRBJ1-4, is EAQVTQNPRYLITVTGKKLTVTCSQNMNHEYMSWYRQDPGLGLRQIYYSMNVEVTDKGDVPEGYKVSRKEKRNFPLILESPSPNQTSLYFCASSFGDTLFGSGTQLSVL.

The chain links TRBV7-2 to TRBJ1-1; unclear D gene. The length of the CDR3 is 15 residues. The germline V gene encodes CDR1 SGHTA and CDR2 FQGNSA. The ends were cut back, 1 base at V and 0 bases at J, with 9 bases in the middle. The CDR3, as DNA: TGTGCCAGCAGCTTAGTGGCAGCCCTGAACACTGAAGCTTTCTTT. Translating gives CASSLVAALNTEAFF.

The chain is built from TRBV5-1 and TRBJ2-7; D may correspond to TRBD1 or TRBD2 (5 bases each). The CDR3 totals 16 residues. Germline V gene sequence: CDR1 SGHRS, CDR2 YFSETQ. Trimming left V 4 bases short and J 1 base short, with 18 bases between. This CDR3 reads CASSVGATGGSYEQYF. The DNA for the CDR3 is TGCGCCAGCAGCGTCGGGGCCACTGGGGGTTCCTACGAGCAGTACTTC. The entire variable domain, with the rest obtained from reference TRBV5-1 and TRBJ2-7, is as follows: KAGVTQTPRYLIKTRGQQVTLSCSPISGHRSVSWYQQTPGQGLQFLFEYFSETQRNKGNFPGRFSGRQFSNSRSEMNVSTLELGDSALYLCASSVGATGGSYEQYFGPGTRLTVT.

This rearrangement joins TRBV11-2 to TRBJ2-1, with D possibly matching TRBD1 (6 bases). This CDR3 has 12 residues. CDR1 is SGHAT, CDR2 FQNNGV, per germline. Trimming cost V 10 bases and J 13 bases, with 20 bases left between them. The CDR3 protein is CATSSSGQPQFF. CDR3 DNA sequence: TGTGCCACCAGTTCATCCGGACAGCCCCAGTTCTTC.

This chain links TRBV10-3 with TRBJ1-1, with TRBD1 identical over 10 bases. The V segment lost 6 bases and the J segment 9 bases; nucleotides outside the gene matches: 4. This CDR3 has 12 residues. Germline V lookup: CDR1 ENHRY, CDR2 SYGVKD. This CDR3 is CAISFDRGQAFF. CDR3 bases: TGTGCCATCAGCTTTGACAGGGGGCAAGCTTTCTTT.

The rearrangement uses TRBV28 and TRBJ1-2; 9 bases are shared with TRBD1. V gave up 6 bases and J gave up 4 bases; unmatched junction bases: 9. Germline assignment: CDR1 MDHEN and CDR2 SYDVKM. There are 15 residues in the CDR3. DNA of the CDR3: TGTGCCAGCAGAGCCGGACAGGGGAAAGCCTATGGCTACACCTTC. Amino acid sequence: CASRAGQGKAYGYTF.

The V gene is TRBV4-2, the J gene TRBJ2-1; the D is unclear. Trimming pared 0 bases from V and 0 bases from J, leaving 6 bases between. CDR3 size: 15 residues. The germline CDR1 and CDR2 sequences are LGHNA and YNFKEQ. Written as DNA, the CDR3 is TGTGCCAGCAGCCAAGAGTTTCTCTCCTACAATGAGCAGTTCTTC. It codes for CASSQEFLSYNEQFF.

The chain recombines TRBV12-3 or TRBV12-4 with TRBJ1-2; TRBD1 matches at 7 bases. The trim removed 2 bases at V and 3 bases at J, leaving 6 bases unmatched. This CDR3 has 15 amino acids. In nucleotides, the CDR3 is TGTGCCAGCAGTTTAAAGACAGGGCGTTACTATGGCTACACCTTC. This gives the protein CASSLKTGRYYGYTF.

The chain joins TRBV6-5 to TRBJ2-1, with TRBD2 identical over 9 bases. V was clipped by 4 bases and J by 2 bases; unmatched bases: 3. Germline CDR1 reads MNHEY; CDR2 reads SVGAGI. The CDR3 has 15 residues. The CDR3 DNA follows: TGTGCCAGCAGTTTAGCGGGAGCTCCCTACAATGAGCAGTTCTTC. Encoded protein: CASSLAGAPYNEQFF.

V gene TRBV6-2 or TRBV6-3 combines with J gene TRBJ2-3; a weak D match, TRBD2 (5 bases). Per the germline V gene, CDR1 is MNHEY and CDR2 is SVGEGT. CDR3 size: 16 residues. V gave up 6 bases and J gave up 4 bases, with 20 bases separating them. CDR3 sequence (DNA): TGTGCCAGCAGCCGCGGGTTCTCGGGGAGCCCAGATACGCAGTATTTT. Translating it yields CASSRGFSGSPDTQYF.

This clonotype has only one observation. The chain links TRBV6-5 to TRBJ2-7, with a possible D match to TRBD2 (5 bases). This CDR3 contains 14 residues. Trimming removed 4 bases from V and 4 bases from J, with 14 bases in between. Germline V gives CDR1 MNHEY, CDR2 SVGAGI. CDR3 in DNA: TGTGCCAGCAGTTCCCAACCCGGGATTTACGAGCAGTACTTC. Translation gives CASSSQPGIYEQYF.

This clonotype was seen just once. J is TRBJ1-2 and V is TRBV19; no firm D call. The CDR3 contains 15 residues. Trimming took off 3 bases at V and 8 bases at J, with 19 bases between the two ends. The germline gives CDR1 LNHDA, CDR2 SQIVND (reference sequence). The CDR3 sequence: CASSILEGRNRGYTF. CDR3 nucleotides: TGTGCCAGTAGTATTCTGGAGGGCCGAAACCGCGGCTACACCTTC.

This clonotype was detected a few times. This sequence joins TRBV6-1 and TRBJ1-2; D unclear. Germline V gene sequence: CDR1 MNHNS, CDR2 SASEGT. Trimming cost V 6 bases and J 2 bases, with 10 bases left between them. CDR3 length: 13 residues. CDR3 protein: CASRSGINYGYTF. In DNA, the CDR3 is TGTGCCAGCAGGTCCGGGATAAACTATGGCTACACCTTC.

The chain links TRBV4-1 to TRBJ2-7; maybe TRBD1 (6 bases). The germline CDR1 and CDR2 sequences are MGHRA and YSYEKL. This CDR3 has 15 amino acids. Trimming shortened V by 2 bases and J by 2 bases, and 13 bases separated the two germline ends. CDR3 sequence reads: CASSQLEQGPYEQYF. CDR3 nucleotide sequence: TGCGCCAGCAGCCAACTCGAACAGGGCCCCTACGAGCAGTACTTC.

This clonotype turned up a few times. V gene TRBV10-1 combines with J gene TRBJ2-3, with TRBD2 matching 11 bases. The CDR3 covers 19 residues. Germline V gene sequence: CDR1 WNHNN, CDR2 SYGVQD (reference sequence). Unmatched junction bases numbered 13, after V lost 0 bases and J lost 5 bases. The CDR3 DNA reads TGCGCCAGCAGTGAGTCCGGAGCGGGGACTAGCGGCCATGTAGATACGCAGTATTTT. Translating gives CASSESGAGTSGHVDTQYF.

The chain is built from TRBV5-1 and TRBJ1-1; TRBD1 matches 7 bases. Germline V CDR1 and CDR2: SGHRS, YFSETQ. This CDR3 region has 16 residues. The V gene end was trimmed by 4 bases and the J gene end by 2 bases; junction bases not matched to a gene: 11. CDR3 nucleotide sequence: TGCGCCAGCAGCACCCAGACAGGGTCCCCAAACACTGAAGCTTTCTTT. This encodes CASSTQTGSPNTEAFF.

This clonotype was seen more than once but under ten times. The chain is built from TRBV19 and TRBJ1-2, with D possibly matching TRBD1 (5 bases). CDR3 length: 15 residues. Germline assignment: CDR1 LNHDA and CDR2 SQIVND (reference sequence). Deletions cut 6 bases from V and 2 bases from J, with 16 bases between. CDR3 amino acids: CASRRRGAMNYGYTF. The CDR3, as DNA: TGTGCCAGTAGACGCCGAGGGGCCATGAACTATGGCTACACCTTC.

The chain links TRBV19 to TRBJ1-5; D is ambiguous. This CDR3 spans 11 amino acids. Trimming took 1 base from V and 6 from J, leaving 1 base between them. Germline CDR1 reads LNHDA; CDR2 reads SQIVND (reference sequence). The CDR3: CASSIGQPQHF. CDR3 DNA sequence: TGTGCCAGTAGTATAGGTCAGCCCCAGCATTTT.

The rearrangement joins TRBV19 to TRBJ1-5; no clear D gene. The V gene lost 6 bases and the J gene lost 0 bases, with 12 bases spanning the gap. This CDR3 spans 15 amino acids. CDR1 LNHDA and CDR2 SQIVND come from the germline V gene (reference sequence). The CDR3 DNA sequence: TGTGCCAGTAGCCTCAACAGCTATAGCAATCAGCCCCAGCATTTT. It codes for CASSLNSYSNQPQHF. The entire variable domain, with the rest obtained from reference TRBV19 and TRBJ1-5, is as follows: DGGITQSPKYLFRKEGQNVTLSCEQNLNHDAMYWYRQDPGQGLRLIYYSQIVNDFQKGDIAEGYSVSREKKESFPLTVTSAQKNPTAFYLCASSLNSYSNQPQHFGDGTRLSIL.